The 10 T cell receptor beta chains below were found in one sample sequenced in a study of identical twins (dated by TCRdb to the mid-2010s). Library prep was done by 5' RACE. Sequencing relied on an Illumina HiSeq 2000. TCRdb applied fastp at Q25 and MiXCR to the public reads, then kept only in-frame beta chains. Rows with one shared CDR3 protein collapse into an entry with the most common genes and DNA. The sample table lists approximately 600,000 distinct CDR3 sequences, more than 9% of them with a count of one. Under 3% of the sample belongs to the ten largest clones. This sample was shared with a second study, whose subject was yellow fever vaccine responses in identical twins.

The sequenced material came from PBMCs. These receptors were taken from a woman younger than 35 in good health.

This clonotype occurred a few times. This chain uses TRBV4-3 with TRBJ2-7, with 9 bases matching TRBD1. Per the germline V gene, CDR1 is LGHNA and CDR2 is YSLEER. V lost 0 bases and J lost 4; bases outside the gene matches: 4. The CDR3 runs 15 residues. Here the CDR3 DNA reads TGCGCCAGCAGCCAAGACTACAGGGGGCCGTACGAGCAGTACTTC. Encoded protein: CASSQDYRGPYEQYF.

Many counts were recorded for this clonotype. The chain combines TRBV20-1 with TRBJ2-5; D ambiguous. The CDR3 is made up of 15 amino acids. Germline lookup yields CDR1 DFQATT and CDR2 SNEGSKA (reference sequence). Trimming cost V 0 bases and J 5 bases, with 16 bases left between them. CDR3 nucleotide sequence: TGCAGTGCTAGAGATGGTGCTGCGGCCCGGGAGACCCAGTACTTC. It yields the protein CSARDGAAARETQYF.

This clonotype was seen ten or more times. The chain couples TRBV5-1 to TRBJ2-1; D may match TRBD1 or TRBD2 (7 bases each). V was shortened by 2 bases and J by 8 bases, with 14 bases between the two germline ends. Germline lookup yields CDR1 SGHRS and CDR2 YFSETQ. CDR3 length: 14 amino acids. The CDR3 region has the DNA TGCGCCAGCAGCTTCGAACAGGGGAGGGATGAGCAGTTCTTC. Translating it yields CASSFEQGRDEQFF.

The rearrangement joins TRBV20-1 to TRBJ1-3; D may be TRBD1 (5 bases). Germline V lookup: CDR1 DFQATT, CDR2 SNEGSKA (reference sequence). V was clipped by 5 bases and J by 0 bases, with 14 bases between them. The CDR3 has 15 residues. The CDR3 coding sequence is TGCAGTGCTGGGGGGGACCTCTTCTCTGGAAACACCATATATTTT. Translated, it gives CSAGGDLFSGNTIYF.

The chain is built from TRBV5-4 and TRBJ2-1; D tentatively reads TRBD1 or TRBD2 (6 bases each). V gave up 1 base and J gave up 3 bases, with 11 bases separating them. The CDR3 loop spans 15 amino acids. Per germline, CDR1 SGHNT and CDR2 YYREEE (reference sequence). This CDR3 is CASSLRGAYYNEQFF. CDR3 DNA sequence: TGTGCCAGCAGCTTGAGGGGGGCATACTACAATGAGCAGTTCTTC.

This sequence joins TRBV29-1 and TRBJ2-3, with a possible D match to TRBD2 (5 bases). Germline V CDR1 and CDR2: SQVTM, ANQGSEA. CDR3 length: 14 residues. V was shortened by 3 bases and J by 2 bases, with 12 bases between the two germline ends. The CDR3 region is CSVDGREATDTQYF. The CDR3 coding sequence is TGCAGCGTTGATGGCCGGGAAGCCACAGATACGCAGTATTTT.

This clonotype was seen a handful of times. The V and J genes are TRBV5-5 and TRBJ2-7, with 9 bases matching TRBD2. CDR1 is SGHKS, CDR2 YYEKEE, per germline (reference sequence). The V and J ends lost 2 bases and 2 bases, in that order; junction bases with no gene match: 5. The CDR3 contains 15 residues. The CDR3 DNA is TGTGCCAGCAGCTTCCCCCCTAGCGGGACCTACGAGCAGTACTTC. Translating it yields CASSFPPSGTYEQYF.

This clonotype was counted only a few times. V and J are TRBV12-3 or TRBV12-4 and TRBJ2-1, with D possibly matching TRBD2 (5 bases). This CDR3 has 16 residues. Trimming left V 8 bases short and J 3 bases short, with 20 bases between. The CDR3 nucleotides read TGTGCCAGCGGTCTACAAATGGTGGAGGACTACAATGAGCAGTTCTTC. It translates to CASGLQMVEDYNEQFF.

This clonotype has at least ten counts. The chain has TRBV7-9 and TRBJ1-2, with D possibly TRBD1 on 5 matching bases. Trimming removed 0 bases from V and 6 bases from J, with 11 bases in between. The germline V gene has CDR1 SEHNR and CDR2 FQNEAQ (reference sequence). This CDR3 is built from 14 residues. CDR3 sequence (DNA): TGTGCCAGCAGCTTAGCGTCGGGGCGGAATGGCTACACCTTC. It translates to CASSLASGRNGYTF. Supplemented by reference TRBV7-9 and TRBJ1-2, the full variable domain reads DTGVSQNPRHKITKRGQNVTFRCDPISEHNRLYWYRQTLGQGPEFLTYFQNEAQLEKSRLLSDRFSAERPKGSFSTLEIQRTEQGDSAMYLCASSLASGRNGYTFGSGTRLTVV.

In its sample, this clonotype was seen many times. This chain uses TRBV29-1 with TRBJ2-5; D gene unclear. The germline V gene has CDR1 SQVTM and CDR2 ANQGSEA. This CDR3 region has 12 residues. The V end was cut by 6 bases, the J end by 2 bases, with 10 bases between. CDR3 bases: TGCAGCGTAGGGCGGAGACAAGAGACCCAGTACTTC. Amino acids: CSVGRRQETQYF.